This TCR beta chain is drawn from a study of glioma-infiltrating T cells after dendritic cell vaccination. Overall study: Dendritic cell vaccination trial patients had either newly diagnosed or recurrent glioblastoma. Treatment, given 2003 to 2012, was autologous tumor lysate-pulsed dendritic cell vaccination.

Described time point: after dendritic cell vaccination, including at tumor progression/relapse. Primers: 60 V beta forward and 13 J beta reverse. This table comes from immunoSEQ multiplex PCR, and its TCRdb copy is limited to in-frame clones, with some not included. The sample has roughly 100,000 clones; roughly 89% are singletons. Sequencing used blood, obtained after dendritic cell vaccination. The sequence was collected from a human donor with glioblastoma.

The CDR3 DNA follows: TGTGCCAGCAGCCCCGGGAGGGGCCCCAATCAGCCCCAGCATTTT. The encoded protein is CASSPGRGPNQPQHF. V and J are TRBV7-2 and TRBJ1-5, with D possibly matching TRBD1 (5 bases). The CDR3 has 15 amino acids. Germline V gene lookup returns CDR1 SGHTA and CDR2 FQGNSA. V lost 5 bases and J lost 3, with 14 bases in between.